This is a list of T cell receptor beta chains from one sample in a study of shared clonotypes between healthy human individuals. The table came from immunoSEQ multiplex PCR; TCRdb's copy has only in-frame clones and leaves some out. The profile shows about half a million clones, about 84% of them singletons. The sample consisted of PBMCs. The receptor source for this set is a woman aged 35 to 49 in good health. Some clones in this sample may be carry-over from other donors' samples. Both conserved end residues are trimmed from each CDR3.

v_gene,CDR3aa
TRBV19,ASSRAGGVSGANVLT
TRBV4-1,ASSQAWGGSKNIQY
TRBV19,ASSISGTSSYEQY
TRBV4-1,ASSRGGNTEAF
TRBV9,ASSVGRTSGMGEQY
TRBV30,AWRTGRLNEQF
TRBV28,ASSTRRTGGEETQY
TRBV6-5,ASSYSGLTPYEQY
TRBV9,ASSVGSQGGTEAF
TRBV28,ASSPTGVSTDTQY
TRBV2,ASRGSNTEAF
TRBV4-1,ASSQEEAGGRTDTQY
TRBV6-1,ANGETGKSEQY
TRBV30,AWGTGATNEKLF
TRBV25-1,ASRGQGNQPQH
TRBV2,ASSVGYGYT
TRBV5-1,ASSQAPLEDEQY
TRBV15,ATRPGGLAGNYEQY
TRBV4-1,ASSRGTSGYEQY
TRBV6-4,ASSETGTSDTQY
TRBV6-5,ASSYRRGNQPQH
TRBV7-3,ASSLRGGGPTGTNTEAF
TRBV7-3,ASSLTLASSTDTQY